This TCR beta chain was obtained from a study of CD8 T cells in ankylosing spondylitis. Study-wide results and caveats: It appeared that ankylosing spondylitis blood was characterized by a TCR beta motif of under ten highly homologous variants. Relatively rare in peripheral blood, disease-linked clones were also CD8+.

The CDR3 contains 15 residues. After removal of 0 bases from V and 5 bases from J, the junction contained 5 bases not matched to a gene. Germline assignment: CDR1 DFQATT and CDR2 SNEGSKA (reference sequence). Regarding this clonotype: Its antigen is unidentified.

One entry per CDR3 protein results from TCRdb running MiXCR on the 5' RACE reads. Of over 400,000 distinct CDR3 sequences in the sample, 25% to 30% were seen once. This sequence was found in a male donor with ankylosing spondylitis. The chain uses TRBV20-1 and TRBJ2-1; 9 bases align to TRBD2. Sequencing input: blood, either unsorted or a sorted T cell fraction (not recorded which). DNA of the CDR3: TGCAGTGCTAGAGATTTAGCGGGAGCGAACAATGAGCAGTTCTTC. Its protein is CSARDLAGANNEQFF.